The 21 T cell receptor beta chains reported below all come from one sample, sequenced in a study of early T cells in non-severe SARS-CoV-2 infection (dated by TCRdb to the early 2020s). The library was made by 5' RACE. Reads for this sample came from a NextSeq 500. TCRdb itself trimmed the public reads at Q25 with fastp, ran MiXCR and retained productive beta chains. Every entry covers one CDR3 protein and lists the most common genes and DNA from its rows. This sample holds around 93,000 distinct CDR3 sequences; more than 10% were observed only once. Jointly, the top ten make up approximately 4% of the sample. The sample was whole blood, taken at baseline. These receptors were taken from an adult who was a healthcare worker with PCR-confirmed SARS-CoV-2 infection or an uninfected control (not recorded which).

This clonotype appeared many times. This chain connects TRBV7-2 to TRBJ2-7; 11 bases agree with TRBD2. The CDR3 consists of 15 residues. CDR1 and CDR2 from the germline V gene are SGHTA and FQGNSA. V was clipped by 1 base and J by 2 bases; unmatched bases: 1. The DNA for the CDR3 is TGTGCCAGCAGCTTAGGACTAGCGGGGACCTACGAGCAGTACTTC. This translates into CASSLGLAGTYEQYF. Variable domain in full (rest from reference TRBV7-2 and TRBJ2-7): GAGVSQSPSNKVTEKGKDVELRCDPISGHTALYWYRQSLGQGLEFLIYFQGNSAPDKSGLPSDRFSAERTGGSVSTLTIQRTQQEDSAVYLCASSLGLAGTYEQYFGPGTRLTVT.

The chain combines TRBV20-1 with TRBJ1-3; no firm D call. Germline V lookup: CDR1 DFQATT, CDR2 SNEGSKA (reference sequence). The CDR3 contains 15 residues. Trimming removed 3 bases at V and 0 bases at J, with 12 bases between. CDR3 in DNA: TGCAGTGCTAGGACGGACGGATACTCTGGAAACACCATATATTTT. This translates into CSARTDGYSGNTIYF.

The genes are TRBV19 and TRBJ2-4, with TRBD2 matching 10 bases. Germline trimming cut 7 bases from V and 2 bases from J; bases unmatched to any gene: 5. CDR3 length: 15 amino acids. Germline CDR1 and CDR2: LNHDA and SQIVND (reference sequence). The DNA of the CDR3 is TGTGCCAGTACTCTGGGACTAGCGTCCAAAAACATTCAGTACTTC. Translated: CASTLGLASKNIQYF.

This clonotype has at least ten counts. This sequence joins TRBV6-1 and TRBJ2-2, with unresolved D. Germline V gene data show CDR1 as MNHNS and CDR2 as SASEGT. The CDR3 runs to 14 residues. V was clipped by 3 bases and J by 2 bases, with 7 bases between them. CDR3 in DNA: TGTGCCAGCAGTGAGGACGAAAACACCGGGGAGCTGTTTTTT. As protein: CASSEDENTGELFF.

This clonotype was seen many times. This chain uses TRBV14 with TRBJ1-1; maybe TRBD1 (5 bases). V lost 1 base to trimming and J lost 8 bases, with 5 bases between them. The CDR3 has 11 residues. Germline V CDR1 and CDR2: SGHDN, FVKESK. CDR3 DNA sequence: TGTGCCAGCAGCCAAGGGACAGAAGCTTTCTTT. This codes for CASSQGTEAFF.

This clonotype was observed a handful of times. The CDR3 bases are TGTGCCAGCAGCGTAGGAATAGCGGGCACAGATACGCAGTATTTT. It translates to CASSVGIAGTDTQYF. The chain is built from TRBV7-6 and TRBJ2-3, with D possibly being TRBD2 (6 bases). The CDR3 is 15 residues long. V lost 5 bases and J 1 base, leaving 13 bases between the germline ends. Germline V lookup: CDR1 SGHVS, CDR2 FNYEAQ.

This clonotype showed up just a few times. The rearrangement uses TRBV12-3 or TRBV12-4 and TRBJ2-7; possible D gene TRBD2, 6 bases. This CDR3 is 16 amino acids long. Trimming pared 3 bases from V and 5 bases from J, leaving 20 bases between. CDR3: CASSFGEAARFNEQYF. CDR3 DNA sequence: TGTGCCAGCAGTTTCGGGGAGGCCGCTCGGTTTAACGAGCAGTACTTC.

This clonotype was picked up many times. In DNA form, the CDR3 reads TGCAGTGCTAGAGATCGCCACCTGAACAGGGATAGGACAGTTGTTGGAAAGGAGCCGCAGTACTTC. It translates to CSARDRHLNRDRTVVGKEPQYF. This chain uses TRBV20-1 with TRBJ2-7, with a tentative D call TRBD1 (6 bases). Trimming pared 0 bases from V and 9 bases from J, leaving 42 bases between. CDR3 length equals 22 residues. CDR1 and CDR2 (germline): DFQATT, SNEGSKA (reference sequence).

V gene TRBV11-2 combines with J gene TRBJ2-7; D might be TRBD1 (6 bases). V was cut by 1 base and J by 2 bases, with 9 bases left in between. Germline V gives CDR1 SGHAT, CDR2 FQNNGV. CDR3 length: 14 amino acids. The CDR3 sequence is CASSLGGPAYEQYF. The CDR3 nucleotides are TGTGCCAGCAGCTTAGGGGGGCCAGCCTACGAGCAGTACTTC.

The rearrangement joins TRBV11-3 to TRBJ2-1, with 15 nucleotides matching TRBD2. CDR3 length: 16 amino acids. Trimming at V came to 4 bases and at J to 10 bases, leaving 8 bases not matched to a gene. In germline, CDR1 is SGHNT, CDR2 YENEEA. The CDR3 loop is CASSSQGLAGGSEQFF. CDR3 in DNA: TGTGCCAGCAGCTCACAGGGACTAGCGGGAGGTAGCGAGCAGTTCTTC.

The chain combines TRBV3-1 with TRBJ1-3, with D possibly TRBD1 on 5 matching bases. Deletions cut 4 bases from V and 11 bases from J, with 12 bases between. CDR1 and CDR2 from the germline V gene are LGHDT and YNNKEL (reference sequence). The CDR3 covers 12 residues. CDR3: CASSPRVRPIYF. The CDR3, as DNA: TGTGCCAGCAGCCCCAGGGTTCGGCCCATATATTTT.

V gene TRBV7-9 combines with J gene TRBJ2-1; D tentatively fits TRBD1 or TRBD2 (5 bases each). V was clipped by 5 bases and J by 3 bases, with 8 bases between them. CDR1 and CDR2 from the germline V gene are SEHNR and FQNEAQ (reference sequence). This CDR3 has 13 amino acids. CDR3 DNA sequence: TGTGCCAGCAGCCGGGACGGCTACAATGAGCAGTTCTTC. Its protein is CASSRDGYNEQFF. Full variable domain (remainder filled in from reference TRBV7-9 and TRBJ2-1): DTGVSQNPRHKITKRGQNVTFRCDPISEHNRLYWYRQTLGQGPEFLTYFQNEAQLEKSRLLSDRFSAERPKGSFSTLEIQRTEQGDSAMYLCASSRDGYNEQFFGPGTRLTVL.

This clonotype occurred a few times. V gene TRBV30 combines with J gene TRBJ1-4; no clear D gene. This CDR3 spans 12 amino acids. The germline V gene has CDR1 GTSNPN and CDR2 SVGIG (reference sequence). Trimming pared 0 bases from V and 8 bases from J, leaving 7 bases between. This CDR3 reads CAWSVRVEKLFF. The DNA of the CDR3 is TGTGCCTGGAGTGTACGAGTGGAAAAACTGTTTTTT.

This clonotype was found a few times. CDR3 nucleotide sequence: TGTGCCAGGGGGGTTGGGGCAAGGAGTGTGGGTGAGCAGTTCTTC. This codes for CARGVGARSVGEQFF. The V and J genes are TRBV2 and TRBJ2-1; D may be TRBD1 or TRBD2 (5 bases each). CDR3 length equals 15 residues. In germline, CDR1 is SNHLY, CDR2 FYNNEI. Trimming took off 9 bases at V and 9 bases at J, with 24 bases between the two ends.

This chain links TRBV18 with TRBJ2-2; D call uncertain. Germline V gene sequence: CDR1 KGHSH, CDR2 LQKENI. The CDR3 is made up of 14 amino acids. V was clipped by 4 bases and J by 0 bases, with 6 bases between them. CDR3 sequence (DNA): TGTGCCAGCTCACTGGACCCGAACACCGGGGAGCTGTTTTTT. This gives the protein CASSLDPNTGELFF.

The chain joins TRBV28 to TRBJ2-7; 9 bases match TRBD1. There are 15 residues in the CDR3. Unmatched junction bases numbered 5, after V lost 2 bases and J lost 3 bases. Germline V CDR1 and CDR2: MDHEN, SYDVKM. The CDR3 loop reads CASSLRDREIYEQYF. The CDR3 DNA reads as TGTGCCAGCAGTTTAAGGGACAGGGAAATCTACGAGCAGTACTTC.

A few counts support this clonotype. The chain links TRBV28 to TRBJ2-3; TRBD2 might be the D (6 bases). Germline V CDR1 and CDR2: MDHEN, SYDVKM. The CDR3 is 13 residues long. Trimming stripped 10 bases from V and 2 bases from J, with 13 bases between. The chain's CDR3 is CATVSGTTDTQYF. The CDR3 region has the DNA TGTGCCACCGTTAGCGGAACCACAGATACGCAGTATTTT.

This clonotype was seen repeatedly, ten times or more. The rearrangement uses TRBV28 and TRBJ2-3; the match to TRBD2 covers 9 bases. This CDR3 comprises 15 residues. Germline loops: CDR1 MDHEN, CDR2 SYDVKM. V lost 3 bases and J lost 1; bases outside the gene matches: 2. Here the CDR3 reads CASSLSSGGTDTQYF. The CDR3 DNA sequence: TGTGCCAGCAGTTTGTCTAGCGGGGGCACAGATACGCAGTATTTT.

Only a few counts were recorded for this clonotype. CDR3 sequence (DNA): TGTGCCAGCAGTTTGTTCGTTTATGGCTACACCTTC. The encoded protein is CASSLFVYGYTF. The rearrangement links TRBV28 to TRBJ1-2; D remains ambiguous. The CDR3 consists of 12 residues. Trimming took off 3 bases at V and 5 bases at J, with 7 bases between the two ends. The V gene's germline CDR1 is MDHEN and CDR2 SYDVKM.

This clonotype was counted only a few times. The CDR3: CASSSWLLGTEAFF. In DNA, the CDR3 is TGTGCCAGCAGCTCCTGGTTGTTGGGGACTGAAGCTTTCTTT. The chain combines TRBV11-2 with TRBJ1-1, with unresolved D. The CDR3 sequence is 14 residues long. The V gene lost 4 bases and the J gene lost 5 bases, with 14 bases spanning the gap. Germline V lookup: CDR1 SGHAT, CDR2 FQNNGV.

CDR3 sequence: CASSFRQGGPLHF. Here the CDR3 DNA reads TGTGCCAGCAGCTTCAGACAGGGCGGACCCCTCCACTTT. J is TRBJ1-6 and V is TRBV7-3, with 7 bases aligning to TRBD1. The J segment lost 12 bases and the V segment lost 3 bases, leaving 5 bases of the junction unmatched. CDR3 length: 13 residues. Germline V gene sequence: CDR1 SGHTA, CDR2 FQGTGA.